This TCR beta chain was retrieved from a study of vaccination and CD4 T cells after COVID-19. A note on this clonotype: What it binds is not known.

Scientists ran DNA taken from cultured CD4+ T cells through the Oncomine TCR Beta short-read assay for sequencing. One entry per CDR3 protein results from TCRdb running MiXCR on the PCR reads. The sample has about 16,000 distinct CDR3 sequences; 54% are singletons. Specified treatment: roughly 10-day PBMC culture with coronavirus spike peptide pools or control peptides (ViraFEST assay). The J segment lost 0 bases and the V segment lost 1 base, leaving 0 bases of the junction unmatched. This CDR3 has 15 residues. CDR1 LGHNA and CDR2 YNFKEQ come from the germline V gene. This chain connects TRBV4-2 to TRBJ2-7, with 10 bases lining up with TRBD2. Source: CD4+ T cells from blood, cultured in vitro, taken before SARS-CoV-2 vaccination. The sequence derives from a human donor who had recovered from COVID-19. The CDR3 protein is CASSQGLAGSYEQYF. The CDR3 DNA sequence: TGTGCCAGCAGCCAAGGACTAGCGGGCTCCTACGAGCAGTACTTC.